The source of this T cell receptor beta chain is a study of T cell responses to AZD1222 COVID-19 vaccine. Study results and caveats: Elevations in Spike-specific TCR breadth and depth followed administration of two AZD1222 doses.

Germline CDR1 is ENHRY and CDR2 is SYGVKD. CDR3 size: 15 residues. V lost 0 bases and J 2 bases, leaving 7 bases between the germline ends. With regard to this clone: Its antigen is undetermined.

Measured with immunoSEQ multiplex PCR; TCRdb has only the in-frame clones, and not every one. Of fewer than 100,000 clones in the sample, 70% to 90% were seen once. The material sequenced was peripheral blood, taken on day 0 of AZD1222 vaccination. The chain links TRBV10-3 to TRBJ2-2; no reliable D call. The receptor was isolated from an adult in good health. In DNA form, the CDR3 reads TGTGCCATCAGTGAGTCGGCACCCAACACCGGGGAGCTGTTTTTT. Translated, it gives CAISESAPNTGELFF.